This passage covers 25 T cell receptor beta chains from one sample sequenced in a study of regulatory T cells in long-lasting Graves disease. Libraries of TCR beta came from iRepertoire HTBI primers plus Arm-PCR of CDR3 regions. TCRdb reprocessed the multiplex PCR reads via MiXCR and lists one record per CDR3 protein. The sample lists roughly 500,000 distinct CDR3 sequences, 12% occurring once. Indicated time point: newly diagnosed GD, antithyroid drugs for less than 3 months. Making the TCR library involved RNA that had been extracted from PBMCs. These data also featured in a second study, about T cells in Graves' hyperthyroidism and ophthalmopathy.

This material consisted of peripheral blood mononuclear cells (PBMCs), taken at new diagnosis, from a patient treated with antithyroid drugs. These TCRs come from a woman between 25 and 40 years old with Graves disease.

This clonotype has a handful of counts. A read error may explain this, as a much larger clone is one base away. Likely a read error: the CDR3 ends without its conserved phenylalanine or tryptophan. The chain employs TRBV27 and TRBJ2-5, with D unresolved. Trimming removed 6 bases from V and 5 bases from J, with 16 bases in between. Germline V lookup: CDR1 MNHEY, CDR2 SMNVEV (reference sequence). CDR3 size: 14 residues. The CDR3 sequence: CASSRNGARETQYS. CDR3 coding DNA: TGTGCCAGCAGCCGTAACGGTGCACGGGAGACCCAGTACTCC.

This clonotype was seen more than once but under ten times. The CDR3 nucleotides read TGCGCCAGCAGCCAAGATCGGCACAATGAGCAGTTCTTC. This translates into CASSQDRHNEQFF. The genes are TRBV4-1 and TRBJ2-1; D ambiguous. The CDR3 contains 13 residues. In germline, CDR1 is MGHRA, CDR2 YSYEKL. The V and J ends lost 0 bases and 5 bases respectively, with 5 bases between them.

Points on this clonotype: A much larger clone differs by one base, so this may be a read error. The CDR3 is CASSQDGIKRFF. The CDR3 DNA reads as TGTGCCAGCAGCCAAGACGGGATCAAGCGGTTCTTC. The chain carries TRBV3-1 and TRBJ2-1; tentative D call: TRBD2 (5 bases). CDR1 is LGHDT and CDR2 is YNNKEL in the germline V gene (reference sequence). Trimming cost V 0 bases and J 15 bases, with 12 bases left between them. CDR3 length: 12 residues.

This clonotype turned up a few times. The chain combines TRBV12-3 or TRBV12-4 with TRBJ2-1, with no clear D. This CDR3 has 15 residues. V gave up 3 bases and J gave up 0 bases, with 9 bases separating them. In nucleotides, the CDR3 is TGTGCCAGCAGTTTTGAGCTCCTCTCCTACAATGAGCAGTTCTTC. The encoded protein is CASSFELLSYNEQFF.

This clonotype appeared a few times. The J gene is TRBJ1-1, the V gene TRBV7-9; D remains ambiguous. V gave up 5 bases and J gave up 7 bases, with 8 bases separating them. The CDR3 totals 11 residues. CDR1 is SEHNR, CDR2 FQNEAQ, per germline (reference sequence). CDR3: CASSLVGEAFF. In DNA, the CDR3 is TGTGCCAGCAGCCTCGTCGGTGAAGCTTTCTTT.

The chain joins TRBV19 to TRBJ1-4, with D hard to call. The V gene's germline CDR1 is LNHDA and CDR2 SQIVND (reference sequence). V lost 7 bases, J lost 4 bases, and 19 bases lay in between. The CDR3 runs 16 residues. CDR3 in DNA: TGTGCCAGTACCCACGGCGCCGGCGGATTTAATGAAAAACTGTTTTTT. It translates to CASTHGAGGFNEKLFF. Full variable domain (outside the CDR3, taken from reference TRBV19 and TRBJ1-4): DGGITQSPKYLFRKEGQNVTLSCEQNLNHDAMYWYRQDPGQGLRLIYYSQIVNDFQKGDIAEGYSVSREKKESFPLTVTSAQKNPTAFYLCASTHGAGGFNEKLFFGSGTQLSVL.

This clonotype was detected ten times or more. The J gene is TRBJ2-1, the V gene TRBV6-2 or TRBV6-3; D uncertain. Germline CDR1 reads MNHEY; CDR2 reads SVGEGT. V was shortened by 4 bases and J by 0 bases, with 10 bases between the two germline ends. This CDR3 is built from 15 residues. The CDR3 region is CASSSLPSSYNEQFF. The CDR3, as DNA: TGTGCCAGCAGTTCCCTGCCAAGCTCCTACAATGAGCAGTTCTTC.

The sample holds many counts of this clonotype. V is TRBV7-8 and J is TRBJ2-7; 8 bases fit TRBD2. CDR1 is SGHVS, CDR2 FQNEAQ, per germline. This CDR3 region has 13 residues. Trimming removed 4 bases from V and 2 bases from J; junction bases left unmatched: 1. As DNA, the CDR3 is TGTGCCAGCAGCTCACTAGCGGCCTACGAGCAGTACTTC. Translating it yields CASSSLAAYEQYF.

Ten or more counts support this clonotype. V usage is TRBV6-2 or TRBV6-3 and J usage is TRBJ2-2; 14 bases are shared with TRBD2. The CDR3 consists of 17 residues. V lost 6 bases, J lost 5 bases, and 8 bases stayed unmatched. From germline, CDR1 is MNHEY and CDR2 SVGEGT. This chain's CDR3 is CASRLGTSGRPTGELFF. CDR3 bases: TGTGCCAGCAGATTAGGGACTAGCGGGAGACCGACCGGGGAGCTGTTTTTT.

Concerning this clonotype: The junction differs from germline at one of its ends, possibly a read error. The CDR3 coding sequence is TGTGCCAGCAGGTCCACTAGCGGCACAGATTCGCAGTATTTT. The encoded protein is CASRSTSGTDSQYF. V usage is TRBV5-8 and J usage is TRBJ2-3; 8 positions agree with TRBD2. This CDR3 is built from 14 residues. Germline V CDR1 and CDR2: SGHTS, YDEGEE. The variable domain in full, with the rest retrieved from reference TRBV5-8 and TRBJ2-3, is EAGVTQSPTHLIKTRGQQATLRCSPISGHTSVYWYQQALGLGLQFLLWYDEGEERNRGNFPPRFSGRQFPNYSSELNVNALELEDSALYLCASRSTSGTDSQYFGPGTRLTVL.

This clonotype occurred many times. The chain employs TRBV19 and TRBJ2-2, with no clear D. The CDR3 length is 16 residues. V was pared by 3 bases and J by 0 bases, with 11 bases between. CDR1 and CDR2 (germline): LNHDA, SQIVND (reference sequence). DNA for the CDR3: TGTGCCAGTAGTATGAGGCAGGCGCCGAACACCGGGGAGCTGTTTTTT. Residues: CASSMRQAPNTGELFF. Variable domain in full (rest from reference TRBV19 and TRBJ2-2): DGGITQSPKYLFRKEGQNVTLSCEQNLNHDAMYWYRQDPGQGLRLIYYSQIVNDFQKGDIAEGYSVSREKKESFPLTVTSAQKNPTAFYLCASSMRQAPNTGELFFGEGSRLTVL.

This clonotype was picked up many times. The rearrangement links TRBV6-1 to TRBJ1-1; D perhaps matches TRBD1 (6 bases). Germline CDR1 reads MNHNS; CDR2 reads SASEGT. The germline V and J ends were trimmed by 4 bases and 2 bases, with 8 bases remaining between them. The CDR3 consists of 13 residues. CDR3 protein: CASSAGHNTEAFF. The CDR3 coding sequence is TGTGCCAGCAGTGCGGGACACAACACTGAAGCTTTCTTT.

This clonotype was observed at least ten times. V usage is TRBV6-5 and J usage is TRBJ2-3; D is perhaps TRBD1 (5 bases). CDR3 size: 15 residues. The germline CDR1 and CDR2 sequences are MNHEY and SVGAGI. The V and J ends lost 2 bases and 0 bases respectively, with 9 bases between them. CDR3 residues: CASSYGQASTDTQYF. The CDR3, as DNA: TGTGCCAGCAGTTACGGACAAGCAAGCACAGATACGCAGTATTTT.

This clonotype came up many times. This CDR3 reads CSVGMSSGSNEQYF. CDR3 nucleotides: TGCAGCGTTGGAATGTCTAGCGGGAGTAACGAGCAGTACTTC. The chain couples TRBV29-1 to TRBJ2-7; 10 bases are shared with TRBD2. The junction had 8 bases not matched to a gene; V was cut back by 4 bases and J by 5 bases. The CDR3 spans 14 residues. Germline CDR1 is SQVTM and CDR2 is ANQGSEA.

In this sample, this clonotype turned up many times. The CDR3 here is CSARKYTSGNPDTQYF. For the CDR3, the DNA is TGCAGTGCTAGAAAGTACACTAGCGGGAATCCAGATACGCAGTATTTT. V usage is TRBV20-1 and J usage is TRBJ2-3; 10 bases align to TRBD2. Germline CDR1 DFQATT, CDR2 SNEGSKA (reference sequence). This CDR3 has 16 amino acids. V shed 2 bases and J 4 bases; nucleotides not matched to a gene: 9.

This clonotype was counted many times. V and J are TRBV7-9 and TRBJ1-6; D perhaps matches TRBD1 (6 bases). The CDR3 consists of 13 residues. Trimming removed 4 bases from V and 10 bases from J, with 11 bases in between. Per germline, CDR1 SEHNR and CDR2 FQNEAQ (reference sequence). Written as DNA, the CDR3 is TGTGCCAGCAGCTACAGGGTCGGCTCACCCCTCCACTTT. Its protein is CASSYRVGSPLHF. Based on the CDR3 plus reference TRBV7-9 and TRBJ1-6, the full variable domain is DTGVSQNPRHKITKRGQNVTFRCDPISEHNRLYWYRQTLGQGPEFLTYFQNEAQLEKSRLLSDRFSAERPKGSFSTLEIQRTEQGDSAMYLCASSYRVGSPLHFGNGTRLTVT.

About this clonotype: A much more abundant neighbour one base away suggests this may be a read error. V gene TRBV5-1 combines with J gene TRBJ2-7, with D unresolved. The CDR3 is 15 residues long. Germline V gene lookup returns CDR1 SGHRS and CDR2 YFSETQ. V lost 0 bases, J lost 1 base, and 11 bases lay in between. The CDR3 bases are TGCGCCAGCAGCTTGGGGGCAGATGCATCCTACGAGCAGTACTTC. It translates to CASSLGADASYEQYF.

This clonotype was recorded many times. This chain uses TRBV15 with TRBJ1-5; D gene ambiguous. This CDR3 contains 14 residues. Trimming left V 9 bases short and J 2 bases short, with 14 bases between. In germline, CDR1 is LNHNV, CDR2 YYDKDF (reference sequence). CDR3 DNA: TGTGCCACAGCCGCGGTTCAGGGCAATCAGCCCCAGCATTTT. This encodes CATAAVQGNQPQHF.

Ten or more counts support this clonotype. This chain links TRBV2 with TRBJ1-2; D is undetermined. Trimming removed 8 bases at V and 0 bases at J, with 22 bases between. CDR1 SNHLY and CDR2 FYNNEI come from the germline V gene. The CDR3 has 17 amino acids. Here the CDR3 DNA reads TGTGCCAGCGGTGGGTCGGGATCCGAAGCAGCTAACTATGGCTACACCTTC. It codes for CASGGSGSEAANYGYTF.

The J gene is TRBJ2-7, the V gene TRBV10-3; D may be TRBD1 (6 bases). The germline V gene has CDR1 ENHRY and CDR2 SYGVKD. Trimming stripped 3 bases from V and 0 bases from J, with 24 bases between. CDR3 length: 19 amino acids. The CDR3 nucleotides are TGTGCCATCAGTGACCCGGACACCCCGGGACAAGGGGGCTCCTACGAGCAGTACTTC. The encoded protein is CAISDPDTPGQGGSYEQYF.

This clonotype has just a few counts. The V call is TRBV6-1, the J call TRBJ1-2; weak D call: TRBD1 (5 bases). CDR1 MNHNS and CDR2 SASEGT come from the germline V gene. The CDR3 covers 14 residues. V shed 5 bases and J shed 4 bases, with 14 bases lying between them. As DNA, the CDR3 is TGTGCCAGCAGTCCGACCGACAGACCCTATGGCTACACCTTC. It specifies CASSPTDRPYGYTF.

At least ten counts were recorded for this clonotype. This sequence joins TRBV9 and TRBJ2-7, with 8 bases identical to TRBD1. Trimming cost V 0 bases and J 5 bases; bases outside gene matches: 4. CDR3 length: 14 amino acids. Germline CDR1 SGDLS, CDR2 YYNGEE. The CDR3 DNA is TGTGCCAGCAGCGTAGCGGACAGGGTAAACGAGCAGTACTTC. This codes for CASSVADRVNEQYF.

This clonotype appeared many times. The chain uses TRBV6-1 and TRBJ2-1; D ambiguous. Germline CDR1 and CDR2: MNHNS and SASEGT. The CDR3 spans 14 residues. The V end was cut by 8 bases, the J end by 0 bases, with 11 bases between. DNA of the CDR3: TGTGCCAGCCAGCCAGTGAGCTCCTACAATGAGCAGTTCTTC. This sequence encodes CASQPVSSYNEQFF.

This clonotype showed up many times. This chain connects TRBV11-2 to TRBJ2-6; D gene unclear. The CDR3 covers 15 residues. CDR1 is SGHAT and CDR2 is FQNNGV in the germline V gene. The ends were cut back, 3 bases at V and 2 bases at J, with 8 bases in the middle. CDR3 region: CASSFLNTGANVLTF. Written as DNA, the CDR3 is TGTGCCAGCAGCTTTTTGAACACTGGGGCCAACGTCCTGACTTTC.

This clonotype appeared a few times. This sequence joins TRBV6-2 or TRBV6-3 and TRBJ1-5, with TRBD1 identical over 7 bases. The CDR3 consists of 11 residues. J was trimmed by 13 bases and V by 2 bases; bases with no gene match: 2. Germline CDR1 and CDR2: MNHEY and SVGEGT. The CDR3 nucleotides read TGTGCCAGCAGTTACCTGGACAGGCAGCATTTT. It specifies CASSYLDRQHF.